A selection of T cell receptor beta chains follows, all from one sample in a study of OX40 agonist ivuxolimab in advanced cancers. TCRdb keeps only in-frame clones here, not all; method: immunoSEQ multiplex PCR. Here the sample spans 20,000 to 30,000 clones, almost 80% being singletons. The sample in question was CD4+ or CD8+ T cells sorted from blood, obtained in a trial of the OX40 agonist ivuxolimab. Every receptor here comes from an adult with an advanced solid tumor such as melanoma, head and neck, liver or kidney cancer. Each CDR3 is given with its conserved first and last residue. D genes are given only for firm matches. Some rows mark clone size as missing; the rest say once, few, many or name a class of expanded clone.

length	V	J	D	size	CDR3	DNA
15	TRBV6-6	TRBJ1-4	TRBD1	once	CASSPRDRGIEKLFF	TGTGCCAGCAGTCCGCGGGACAGGGGGATTGAAAAACTGTTTTTT
13	TRBV7-2	TRBJ1-1	-	few	CASSLAFRAQAFF	TGTGCCAGCAGCTTAGCGTTCCGGGCCCAAGCTTTCTTT
14	TRBV5-1	TRBJ1-5	-	-	CASSLASGDQPQHF	TGCGCCAGCAGCTTGGCTAGTGGGGACCAGCCCCAGCATTTT
15	TRBV5-1	TRBJ2-7	-	medium-sized	CASSLDLLESYEQYF	TGCGCCAGCAGCTTGGACCTTCTCGAAAGCTACGAGCAGTACTTC
11	TRBV30	TRBJ1-1	-	-	CAWSPTREAFF	TGTGCCTGGAGCCCTACGAGAGAAGCTTTCTTT
16	TRBV6-4	TRBJ2-1	TRBD2	-	CASSDSGLAGYNEQFF	TGTGCCAGCAGTGACTCCGGGCTAGCGGGGTACAATGAGCAGTTCTTC
14	TRBV2	TRBJ2-5	-	-	CASSEKGGRETQYF	TGTGCCAGCAGTGAAAAAGGGGGGAGGGAGACCCAGTACTTC
15	TRBV7-6	TRBJ2-7	-	-	CASSLDPGQGYEQYF	TGTGCCAGCAGCTTAGATCCGGGACAAGGTTACGAGCAGTACTTC
15	TRBV5-8	TRBJ2-7	-	few	CASSFVVAGAYEQYF	TGTGCCAGCAGCTTCGTTGTCGCAGGAGCCTACGAGCAGTACTTC
11	TRBV19	TRBJ2-7	-	once	CASGEGFEQYF	TGTGCCAGTGGAGAAGGTTTCGAGCAGTACTTC
14	TRBV19	TRBJ1-1	-	few	CASSIQQGQSEAFF	TGTGCCAGTAGTATTCAACAGGGTCAATCTGAAGCTTTCTTT
14	TRBV27	TRBJ2-1	TRBD2	once	CASSFLTSGGKQFF	TGTGCCAGCAGTTTCTTAACTAGCGGGGGAAAGCAGTTCTTC
14	TRBV6-5	TRBJ1-1	TRBD1	-	CASSSTGRRTEAFF	TGTGCCAGCAGTTCGACAGGGAGGAGGACTGAAGCTTTCTTT
13	TRBV30	TRBJ1-1	-	-	CAWREQGNVEAFF	TGTGCCTGGAGAGAACAGGGAAATGTTGAAGCTTTCTTT
17	TRBV27	TRBJ1-1	-	-	CASSLYRAQGRNTEAFF	TGTGCCAGCAGTTTATATAGGGCACAGGGAAGGAACACTGAAGCTTTCTTT
12	TRBV9	TRBJ2-5	-	-	CASSVDQETQYF	TGTGCCAGCAGCGTAGACCAAGAGACCCAGTACTTC
14	TRBV7-8	TRBJ2-7	-	medium-sized	CASSLGTPGYEQYF	TGTGCCAGCAGCTTAGGGACACCAGGCTACGAGCAGTACTTC
12	TRBV10-3	TRBJ1-6	-	-	CATGFGDSPLHF	TGTGCCACCGGATTCGGGGATTCACCCCTCCACTTT
17	TRBV4-1	TRBJ1-6	TRBD1	few	CASSDFRQGRPEWKVHF	TGCGCCAGCAGCGACTTTCGACAGGGCAGGCCCGAGTGGAAGGTCCACTTT
14	TRBV5-4	TRBJ2-3	-	-	CASSFEGGADTQYF	TGTGCCAGCAGCTTCGAGGGGGGAGCAGATACGCAGTATTTT
16	TRBV5-1	TRBJ2-2	-	-	CASSPQSPGNTGELFF	TGCGCCAGCAGCCCCCAGTCCCCGGGAAACACCGGGGAGCTGTTTTTT
15	TRBV7-9	TRBJ2-7	-	-	CASSLDPRGAYEQYF	TGTGCCAGCAGCTTAGACCCCAGAGGAGCCTACGAGCAGTACTTC
17	TRBV4-2	TRBJ1-5	-	-	CASSQGPGEVGGQPQHF	TGTGCCAGCAGCCAAGGACCGGGGGAGGTGGGAGGTCAGCCCCAGCATTTT
16	TRBV5-1	TRBJ2-1	TRBD2	-	CASSSLLRGDYNEQFF	TGCGCCAGCAGCTCCTTATTGCGGGGGGATTACAATGAGCAGTTCTTC
15	TRBV5-1	TRBJ2-7	TRBD1	-	CASSFPGTASYEQYF	TGCGCCAGCAGCTTTCCCGGGACAGCCTCCTACGAGCAGTACTTC
15	TRBV19	TRBJ2-7	-	-	CASSIASESSYEQYF	TGTGCCAGTAGTATAGCTTCAGAAAGCTCCTACGAGCAGTACTTC
15	TRBV27	TRBJ2-7	TRBD1	-	CASSLGGTGAYEQYF	TGTGCCAGCAGCCTAGGTGGGACAGGGGCCTACGAGCAGTACTTC